The 3 T cell receptor beta chains given below trace back to one sample, sequenced in a study of regulatory T cells in long-lasting Graves disease. Through Arm-PCR of CDR3 regions and iRepertoire HTBI primers, TCR beta libraries were built. Using its own MiXCR run on the multiplex PCR reads, TCRdb lists one record per CDR3 protein. The sample shows 400,000 to 500,000 distinct CDR3 sequences, less than 20% of them seen only once. This sample's time point: newly diagnosed GD, antithyroid drugs for less than 3 months. PBMCs provided the RNA from which the TCR library was made. These data were likewise used in another study, on T cells in Graves' hyperthyroidism and ophthalmopathy.

Sequences were derived from peripheral blood mononuclear cells (PBMCs), sampled at new diagnosis, from a patient treated with antithyroid drugs. The receptors here all came from a woman between 18 and 29 years old with Graves disease.

The rearrangement links TRBV6-5 to TRBJ1-6, with 10 bases aligning to TRBD1. CDR1 and CDR2 (germline): MNHEY, SVGAGI. The CDR3 sequence is 19 residues long. V lost 1 base to trimming and J lost 4 bases; unmatched junction nucleotides: 10. The CDR3, as DNA: TGTGCCAGCAGTTACTTAACCGGGACAGGGGATCCGTATAATTCACCCCTCCACTTT. Translated, it gives CASSYLTGTGDPYNSPLHF.

This chain links TRBV6-2 or TRBV6-3 with TRBJ2-1; tentative D call: TRBD1 (6 bases). CDR1 is MNHEY, CDR2 SVGEGT, per germline. With 4 bases removed from V and 10 bases from J, the gap between germline ends came to 14 bases. The CDR3 spans 13 residues. CDR3 DNA: TGTGCCAGCAGTTGGACAGATCGAGGGGAGCAGTTCTTC. Protein sequence: CASSWTDRGEQFF.

As regards this clonotype: This clone may be a read error of a much larger clone one base away. V gene TRBV3-1 combines with J gene TRBJ2-1; D perhaps matches TRBD1 (5 bases). This CDR3 has 15 amino acids. Per germline, CDR1 LGHDT and CDR2 YNNKEL (reference sequence). The chain's CDR3 is CGSSQGSGLGNEQFF. The CDR3 coding sequence is TGTGGCAGCTCTCAGGGCTCAGGGTTGGGCAATGAGCAGTTCTTC.